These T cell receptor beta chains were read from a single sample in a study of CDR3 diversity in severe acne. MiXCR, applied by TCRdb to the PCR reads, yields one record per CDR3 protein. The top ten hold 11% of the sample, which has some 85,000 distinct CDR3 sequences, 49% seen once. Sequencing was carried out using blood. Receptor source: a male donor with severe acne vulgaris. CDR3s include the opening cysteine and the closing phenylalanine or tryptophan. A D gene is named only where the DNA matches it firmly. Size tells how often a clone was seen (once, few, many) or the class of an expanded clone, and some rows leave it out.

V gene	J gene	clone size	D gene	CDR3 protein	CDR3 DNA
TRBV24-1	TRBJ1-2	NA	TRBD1	CAVAGTDDYGYTF	TGTGCCGTCGCCGGGACAGACGACTATGGCTACACCTTC
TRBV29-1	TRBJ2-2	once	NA	CSVGLGGPNTGELFF	TGCAGCGTTGGACTCGGGGGGCCGAACACCGGGGAGCTGTTTTTT
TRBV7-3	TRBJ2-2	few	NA	CASSLSGDGELFF	TGTGCCAGCAGCTTATCGGGCGACGGGGAGCTGTTTTTT
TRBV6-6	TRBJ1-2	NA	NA	CASSDEQAIFYGYTF	TGTGCCAGCAGTGATGAACAGGCGATTTTCTATGGCTACACCTTC
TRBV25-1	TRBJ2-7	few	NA	CASRQSYEQYF	TGTGCCAGCAGGCAGAGCTACGAGCAGTACTTC
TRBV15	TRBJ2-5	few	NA	CATSRTRVETQYF	TGTGCCACCAGCAGGACTCGGGTGGAGACCCAGTACTTC
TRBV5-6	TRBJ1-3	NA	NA	CASSQPGVYSGNTIYF	TGTGCCAGCAGCCAACCGGGCGTCTACTCTGGAAACACCATATATTTT
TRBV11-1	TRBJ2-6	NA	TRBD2	CASSHLAGGRGANVLTF	TGTGCCAGCAGCCACCTAGCGGGAGGGAGGGGGGCCAACGTCCTGACTTTC
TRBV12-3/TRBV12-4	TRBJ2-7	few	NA	CASSEGMRGLQAYEQYF	TGTGCCAGCAGTGAGGGTATGCGGGGCTTGCAGGCCTACGAGCAGTACTTC
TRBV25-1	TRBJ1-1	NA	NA	CASSDSLSVDNTEAFF	TGTGCCAGCAGTGATTCACTATCCGTGGACAACACTGAAGCTTTCTTT
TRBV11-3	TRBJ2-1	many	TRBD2	CASSFLGTNDNEQFF	TGTGCCAGCAGCTTTCTCGGGACTAATGATAATGAGCAGTTCTTC
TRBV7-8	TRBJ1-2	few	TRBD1	CASSLGGGTGSYGYTF	TGTGCCAGCAGCTTAGGAGGGGGGACAGGGAGCTATGGCTACACCTTC
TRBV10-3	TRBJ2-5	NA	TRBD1	CAITPGQGRETQYF	TGTGCCATCACCCCGGGACAGGGGAGGGAGACCCAGTACTTC
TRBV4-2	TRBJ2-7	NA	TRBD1	CASSPEQGGEQYF	TGTGCCAGCAGCCCAGAACAGGGGGGCGAGCAGTACTTC
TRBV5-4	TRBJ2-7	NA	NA	CASSGGSGWYF	TGTGCCAGCAGCGGGGGGTCCGGGTGGTACTTC
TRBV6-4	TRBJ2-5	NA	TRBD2	CASSDRGTSGAQETQYF	TGTGCCAGCAGTGACAGGGGGACTAGCGGTGCCCAAGAGACCCAGTACTTC
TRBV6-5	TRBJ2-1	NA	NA	CASSAGTPGPYNEQFF	TGTGCCAGCAGTGCAGGGACCCCAGGTCCCTACAATGAGCAGTTCTTC
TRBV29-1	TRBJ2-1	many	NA	CSVLRDPSYNEQFF	TGCAGCGTGCTCCGGGATCCTTCCTACAATGAGCAGTTCTTC
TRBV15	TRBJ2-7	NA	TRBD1	CATSARRTGGSYEQYF	TGTGCCACCAGCGCTAGGAGGACAGGGGGCTCCTACGAGCAGTACTTC
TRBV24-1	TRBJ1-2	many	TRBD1	CATSDPGQNSYTF	TGTGCCACCAGTGACCCGGGACAGAATAGCTACACCTTC
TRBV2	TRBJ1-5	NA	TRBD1	CASSVQGHQPQHF	TGTGCCAGCAGTGTACAGGGGCATCAGCCCCAGCATTTT
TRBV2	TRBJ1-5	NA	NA	CASSESGNQPQHF	TGTGCCAGCAGTGAATCAGGCAATCAGCCCCAGCATTTT
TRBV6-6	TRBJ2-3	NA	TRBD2	CASSLAETTDTQYF	TGTGCCAGCAGTCTAGCGGAGACCACAGATACGCAGTATTTT
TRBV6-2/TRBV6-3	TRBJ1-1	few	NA	CASTPLIGAAFF	TGTGCCAGCACCCCACTTATCGGGGCGGCTTTCTTT
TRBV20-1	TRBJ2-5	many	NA	CSAEGLQTQYF	TGCAGTGCTGAGGGCTTGCAGACCCAGTACTTC
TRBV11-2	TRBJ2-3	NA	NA	CASSLEGSLEF	TGTGCCAGCAGCTTAGAGGGGAGCTTAGAGTTT
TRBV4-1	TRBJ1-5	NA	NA	CASSQGDVGNQPQHF	TGCGCCAGCAGCCAAGGGGACGTCGGCAATCAGCCCCAGCATTTT
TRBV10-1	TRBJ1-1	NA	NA	CASSLDRLNTEAFF	TGCGCCAGCAGCCTCGACAGGTTGAACACTGAAGCTTTCTTT
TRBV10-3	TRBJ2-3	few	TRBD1	CAIRTIRGQGTPDTQYF	TGTGCCATCAGGACGATCCGGGGACAGGGTACCCCAGATACGCAGTATTTT
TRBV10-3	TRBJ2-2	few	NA	CAISESPAGELFF	TGTGCCATCAGTGAGTCGCCTGCCGGGGAGCTGTTTTTT
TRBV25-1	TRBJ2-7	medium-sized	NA	CASSARRVRRAYEQYF	TGTGCCAGCAGTGCGAGAAGGGTACGGAGGGCCTACGAGCAGTACTTC
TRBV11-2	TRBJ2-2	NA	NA	CASSLVSAGELFF	TGTGCCAGCAGCTTAGTTTCCGCCGGGGAGCTGTTTTTT
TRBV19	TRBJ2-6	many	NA	CASSSYRGANVLTF	TGTGCCAGTAGTAGTTACCGTGGGGCCAACGTCCTGACTTTC
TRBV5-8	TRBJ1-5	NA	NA	CASSPRGGGFNQPQHF	TGTGCCAGCAGCCCAAGGGGTGGGGGCTTCAATCAGCCCCAGCATTTT
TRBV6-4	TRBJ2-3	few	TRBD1	CASSAGPGTDTQCF	TGTGCCAGCAGTGCAGGGCCTGGGACAGATACGCAGTGTTTT
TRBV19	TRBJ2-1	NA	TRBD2	CASTESSGSPDHHEQFF	TGTGCCAGTACTGAATCTAGCGGGAGCCCCGACCATCATGAGCAGTTCTTC
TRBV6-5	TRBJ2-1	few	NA	CASSYSRRGEDYNEQFF	TGTGCCAGCAGTTACTCGAGACGGGGAGAGGATTACAATGAGCAGTTCTTC
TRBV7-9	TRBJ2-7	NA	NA	CASSLGENYEQYF	TGTGCCAGCAGCTTAGGGGAAAACTACGAGCAGTACTTC
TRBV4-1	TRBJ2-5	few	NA	CASSEGQGWETQYF	TGTGCCAGCAGTGAAGGTCAGGGGTGGGAGACCCAGTACTTC
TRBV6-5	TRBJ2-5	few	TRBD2	CASRAPGGQETQYF	TGTGCCAGCAGGGCCCCGGGAGGTCAAGAGACCCAGTACTTC
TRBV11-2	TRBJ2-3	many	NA	CASSFRQATDTQYF	TGTGCCAGCAGCTTCAGACAGGCAACAGATACGCAGTATTTT
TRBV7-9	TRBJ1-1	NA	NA	CASSLYWGKETEAFF	TGTGCCAGCAGCTTATATTGGGGGAAGGAAACTGAAGCTTTCTTT
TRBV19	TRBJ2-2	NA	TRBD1	CASRPRPWTGDTGELFF	TGTGCCAGTAGACCGAGGCCGTGGACAGGGGACACCGGGGAGCTGTTTTTT
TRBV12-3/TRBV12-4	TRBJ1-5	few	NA	CASSLERGLRQPQHF	TGTGCCAGCAGTTTAGAGAGGGGTCTACGGCAGCCCCAGCATTTT
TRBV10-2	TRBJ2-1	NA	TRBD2	CASSESGTSGSEQFF	TGCGCCAGCAGTGAGTCCGGGACTAGCGGGAGTGAGCAGTTCTTC
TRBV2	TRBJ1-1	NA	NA	CASRKNTEAFF	TGTGCCAGCAGGAAAAACACTGAAGCTTTCTTT
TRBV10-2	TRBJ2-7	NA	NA	CASSESKLSSYEQYF	TGCGCCAGCAGTGAGTCGAAACTAAGCTCCTACGAGCAGTACTTC
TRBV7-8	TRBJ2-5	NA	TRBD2	CASSSLAGGETQYF	TGTGCTAGCAGCTCCCTAGCGGGAGGGGAGACCCAGTACTTC
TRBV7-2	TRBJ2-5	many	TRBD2	CASRGVGREVSQETQYF	TGTGCCAGCCGGGGGGTGGGCAGGGAGGTGTCCCAAGAGACCCAGTACTTC
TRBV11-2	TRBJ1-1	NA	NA	CASINNGGGTEAFF	TGTGCCAGCATCAACAACGGGGGTGGCACTGAAGCTTTCTTT
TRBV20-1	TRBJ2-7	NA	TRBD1	CSASWDRGYEQYF	TGCAGTGCTAGTTGGGACAGGGGATACGAGCAGTACTTC
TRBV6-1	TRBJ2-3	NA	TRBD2	CASSDLAGGANTQYF	TGTGCCAGCAGTGACCTAGCGGGAGGCGCGAATACGCAGTATTTT
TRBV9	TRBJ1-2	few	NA	CASSVVSWQPNYGYTF	TGTGCCAGCAGCGTAGTTTCGTGGCAGCCAAACTATGGCTACACCTTC